The 30 T cell receptor beta chains below come from one sample, sequenced in a study of long-term antiretroviral therapy in people with HIV (dated by TCRdb to between 2021 and 2024). The immunoSEQ hsTCRB v3.0 assay was used at survey level resolution for TRB variable region sequencing. What TCRdb holds here is the immuneACCESS table cut down to in-frame rearrangements. Part of the clones is not present; checked against another copy, under half of the missing clones reflect an unresolved V gene, and the others are unexplained. Across this sample there are approximately 8,800 clones, with roughly 80% seen only once. In total, the top ten clones hold roughly 25% of the sample. Sequenced here: unsorted PBMCs, sampled 0.6 years before starting antiretroviral therapy. The receptor source for this set is a middle-aged man with HIV.

Here the CDR3 reads CSVGTAVEAFF. The CDR3 DNA is TGCAGCGTGGGGACAGCCGTTGAAGCTTTCTTT. The V call is TRBV29-1, the J call TRBJ1-1; TRBD1 matches at 7 bases. The CDR3 runs to 11 residues. The germline CDR1 and CDR2 sequences are SQVTM and ANQGSEA. The V segment lost 6 bases and the J segment 7 bases; nucleotides outside the gene matches: 5.

CDR3 DNA: TGTGCCAGCAGCTTAGAAACGAGGGGGCAGAACTATGGCTACACCTTC. Translated, it gives CASSLETRGQNYGYTF. V usage is TRBV11-3 and J usage is TRBJ1-2, with TRBD1 identical over 7 bases. The V and J ends lost 0 bases and 2 bases, in that order; junction bases with no gene match: 6. The CDR3 is made up of 16 amino acids. The germline gives CDR1 SGHNT, CDR2 YENEEA.

This rearrangement joins TRBV19 to TRBJ2-7; 7 bases match TRBD2. The germline V gene has CDR1 LNHDA and CDR2 SQIVND (reference sequence). V was pared by 2 bases and J by 0 bases, with 4 bases of the junction left unmatched. The CDR3 extends over 15 amino acids. DNA of the CDR3: TGTGCCAGTAGTATATTAGCGGGTGTCTCCTACGAGCAGTACTTC. Translating gives CASSILAGVSYEQYF. Combining the CDR3 with reference TRBV19 and TRBJ2-7 gives the whole variable domain DGGITQSPKYLFRKEGQNVTLSCEQNLNHDAMYWYRQDPGQGLRLIYYSQIVNDFQKGDIAEGYSVSREKKESFPLTVTSAQKNPTAFYLCASSILAGVSYEQYFGPGTRLTVT.

The chain uses TRBV5-1 and TRBJ2-5, with 10 positions matching TRBD2. The CDR3 consists of 14 residues. Germline CDR1 SGHRS, CDR2 YFSETQ. The trim removed 2 bases at V and 5 bases at J, leaving 3 bases unmatched. This chain's CDR3 is CASSLAGGLETQYF. In nucleotides, the CDR3 is TGCGCCAGCAGCTTAGCGGGGGGGCTGGAGACCCAGTACTTC.

This clone was counted only a few times. This sequence joins TRBV5-4 and TRBJ1-2; possible D gene TRBD1, 5 bases. The V gene's germline CDR1 is SGHNT and CDR2 YYREEE (reference sequence). Trimming removed 3 bases at V and 7 bases at J, with 19 bases between. The CDR3 consists of 15 residues. The CDR3 loop is CASSSRAMDGGGYTF. The DNA of the CDR3 is TGTGCCAGCAGCTCCCGAGCGATGGATGGGGGTGGCTACACCTTC. Full variable domain (rest looked up from reference TRBV5-4 and TRBJ1-2): ETGVTQSPTHLIKTRGQQVTLRCSSQSGHNTVSWYQQALGQGPQFIFQYYREEENGRGNFPPRFSGLQFPNYSSELNVNALELDDSALYLCASSSRAMDGGGYTFGSGTRLTVV.

The CDR3 DNA is TGTGCCTGGAGGGCAGGTGTCAGTTCACCCCTCCACTTT. This translates into CAWRAGVSSPLHF. The chain has TRBV30 and TRBJ1-6; D uncertain. From germline, CDR1 is GTSNPN and CDR2 SVGIG (reference sequence). Trimming removed 3 bases at V and 9 bases at J, with 12 bases between. The CDR3 is 13 amino acids.

CDR3 sequence: CASSYPEARDYGYTF. The DNA of the CDR3 is TGTGCCAGCAGTTACCCTGAGGCCAGGGACTATGGCTACACCTTC. The chain has TRBV6-6 and TRBJ1-2, with D possibly matching TRBD1 (5 bases). Germline V gene lookup returns CDR1 MNHNY and CDR2 SVGAGI (reference sequence). V gave up 2 bases and J gave up 3 bases, with 13 bases separating them. This CDR3 comprises 15 residues.

The chain recombines TRBV15 with TRBJ2-7; D gene ambiguous. The length of the CDR3 is 18 residues. Germline assignment: CDR1 LNHNV and CDR2 YYDKDF (reference sequence). V gave up 1 base and J gave up 2 bases, with 21 bases separating them. The CDR3, as DNA: TGTGCCACCAGCAGAGGGGATGTTTTCAGCCTACCACCCTACGAGCAGTACTTC. Amino acids: CATSRGDVFSLPPYEQYF.

The gene calls are TRBV6-5 and TRBJ1-2; possibly TRBD1 for D (5 bases). Germline-derived CDR1 and CDR2 are MNHEY and SVGAGI. The CDR3 consists of 16 residues. V was cut by 0 bases and J by 0 bases, with 11 bases left in between. Here the CDR3 DNA reads TGTGCCAGCAGTTACTCGGAGACAGCAACTAACTATGGCTACACCTTC. Encoded protein: CASSYSETATNYGYTF.

The rearrangement links TRBV7-9 to TRBJ1-2; D remains ambiguous. Trimming stripped 1 base from V and 7 bases from J, with 7 bases between. This CDR3 has 12 amino acids. Germline assignment: CDR1 SEHNR and CDR2 FQNEAQ (reference sequence). The CDR3 loop reads CASSLEAGGYTF. As DNA, the CDR3 is TGTGCCAGCAGCTTAGAGGCAGGTGGCTACACCTTC.

V usage is TRBV6-6 and J usage is TRBJ2-7; no reliable D call. The V end lost 6 bases, the J end lost 3 bases, and 15 bases lay between the germline ends. From germline, CDR1 is MNHNY and CDR2 SVGAGI (reference sequence). The CDR3 consists of 14 residues. Here the CDR3 DNA reads TGTGCCAGCAGCCACATCCTGACGGGCTACGAGCAGTACTTC. Its translation is CASSHILTGYEQYF.

The chain recombines TRBV6-5 with TRBJ1-3; unclear D gene. V lost 9 bases to trimming and J lost 9 bases, with 21 bases between them. Germline loops: CDR1 MNHEY, CDR2 SVGAGI. This CDR3 has 14 residues. As DNA, the CDR3 is TGTGCCAGTGGAGGTCCTCGAGAAATGAGCACCATATATTTT. Its translation: CASGGPREMSTIYF.

The chain links TRBV11-2 to TRBJ2-7; 7 positions match TRBD1. V dropped 1 base and J dropped 6; count of bases not matched to a gene: 6. There are 14 residues in the CDR3. Germline V lookup: CDR1 SGHAT, CDR2 FQNNGV. CDR3 nucleotide sequence: TGTGCCAGCAGCTTAGGGACAGGTTATAGCGAGCAGTACTTC. It encodes CASSLGTGYSEQYF. The full variable domain, in which reference TRBV11-2 and TRBJ2-7 provide the parts outside the CDR3, is EAGVAQSPRYKIIEKRQSVAFWCNPISGHATLYWYQQILGQGPKLLIQFQNNGVVDDSQLPKDRFSAERLKGVDSTLKIQPAKLEDSAVYLCASSLGTGYSEQYFGPGTRLTVT.

This clone has a single count. The J gene is TRBJ1-6, the V gene TRBV6-1, with 8 bases matching TRBD1. V shed 3 bases and J 6 bases; nucleotides not matched to a gene: 4. The CDR3 loop spans 15 amino acids. Germline V CDR1 and CDR2: MNHNS, SASEGT. CDR3 amino acids: CASSDGQGFNSPLHF. In DNA, the CDR3 is TGTGCCAGCAGTGATGGACAGGGATTTAATTCACCCCTCCACTTT.

This clone is medium-sized. The chain links TRBV7-9 to TRBJ2-7; D gene uncertain. Germline lookup yields CDR1 SEHNR and CDR2 FQNEAQ (reference sequence). CDR3 length: 16 amino acids. V lost 1 base to trimming and J lost 2 bases, with 15 bases between them. The CDR3, as DNA: TGTGCCAGCAGCTTAGAGCACTCCAGGAACCCCTACGAGCAGTACTTC. Amino acid sequence: CASSLEHSRNPYEQYF.

This sequence joins TRBV5-8 and TRBJ2-3; weak D call: TRBD2 (5 bases). Per germline, CDR1 SGHTS and CDR2 YDEGEE. CDR3 size: 12 residues. The V and J ends lost 3 bases and 8 bases respectively, with 10 bases between them. The CDR3 protein is CASSWERRTQYF. The CDR3 coding sequence is TGTGCCAGCAGCTGGGAGCGGCGTACGCAGTATTTT.

The gene calls are TRBV19 and TRBJ1-2, with D uncertain. CDR3 length: 14 residues. CDR1 is LNHDA, CDR2 SQIVND, per germline (reference sequence). Trimming removed 4 bases at V and 1 base at J, with 10 bases between. The CDR3, as DNA: TGTGCCAGTAGTAGATCAATAGATAACTATGGCTACACCTTC. The encoded protein is CASSRSIDNYGYTF.

The chain uses TRBV30 and TRBJ1-5, with D uncertain. V lost 2 bases and J 6 bases, leaving 14 bases between the germline ends. The CDR3 extends over 14 amino acids. Germline CDR1 reads GTSNPN; CDR2 reads SVGIG (reference sequence). The CDR3 region has the DNA TGTGCCTGGAGTAAATCAGATAGTACTCAGCCCCAGCATTTT. Translation gives CAWSKSDSTQPQHF. The whole variable domain, filled in from reference TRBV30 and TRBJ1-5, reads SQTIHQWPATLVQPVGSPLSLECTVEGTSNPNLYWYRQAAGRGLQLLFYSVGIGQISSEVPQNLSASRPQDRQFILSSKKLLLSDSGFYLCAWSKSDSTQPQHFGDGTRLSIL.

The chain combines TRBV7-3 with TRBJ1-3; D not certain. V was trimmed by 2 bases and J by 7 bases, leaving 24 bases between them. Looked up from germline, CDR1 is SGHTA and CDR2 is FQGTGA. This CDR3 is 18 amino acids long. The CDR3 sequence is CASSLPLRGEVRRNTIYF. Written as DNA, the CDR3 is TGTGCCAGCAGCTTACCCCTCCGTGGTGAGGTCCGTCGCAACACCATATATTTT.

This clone came up a few times. The chain recombines TRBV30 with TRBJ2-2; D unresolved. Trimming took off 0 bases at V and 3 bases at J, with 11 bases between the two ends. From germline, CDR1 is GTSNPN and CDR2 SVGIG (reference sequence). CDR3 size: 15 residues. The CDR3 loop is CAWSVLTTDTGELFF. The CDR3 DNA follows: TGTGCCTGGAGTGTACTTACCACGGACACCGGGGAGCTGTTTTTT.

The gene calls are TRBV29-1 and TRBJ2-1; TRBD1 or TRBD2 may be the D gene (5 bases each). V was clipped by 4 bases and J by 8 bases, with 21 bases between them. The germline V gene has CDR1 SQVTM and CDR2 ANQGSEA. The CDR3 has 15 amino acids. CDR3 in amino acids: CSVGLVSWGSDEQFF. CDR3 nucleotide sequence: TGCAGCGTTGGTTTGGTCAGCTGGGGGTCCGATGAGCAGTTCTTC.

The chain carries TRBV4-1 and TRBJ1-4, with 8 bases aligning to TRBD1. The CDR3 consists of 15 residues. V was clipped by 5 bases and J by 2 bases; unmatched bases: 4. Germline V CDR1 and CDR2: MGHRA, YSYEKL. The CDR3 region is CASSVWTGTNEKLFF. The CDR3 DNA is TGCGCCAGCAGCGTATGGACAGGGACTAATGAAAAACTGTTTTTT.

In regard to this clone: The sample contains more than one DNA sequence encoding this CDR3. The chain couples TRBV4-2 to TRBJ2-3, with 8 bases that match TRBD2. The V gene end was trimmed by 0 bases and the J gene end by 5 bases; junction bases not matched to a gene: 10. This CDR3 has 17 amino acids. Germline-derived CDR1 and CDR2 are LGHNA and YNFKEQ. The CDR3 region is CASSQEAGGGQGDTQYF. As DNA, the CDR3 is TGTGCCAGCAGCCAAGAGGCCGGGGGGGGCCAGGGAGATACGCAGTATTTT.

The genes are TRBV30 and TRBJ2-3, with 8 nucleotides matching TRBD1. The V and J ends lost 0 bases and 4 bases, in that order; junction bases with no gene match: 6. The CDR3 covers 15 residues. Germline V gene sequence: CDR1 GTSNPN, CDR2 SVGIG (reference sequence). The CDR3 protein is CAWSVAGGKADTQYF. CDR3 bases: TGTGCCTGGAGTGTAGCAGGGGGCAAGGCAGATACGCAGTATTTT.

CDR3 DNA sequence: TGTGCCAGCAGCTATTGTCGCGGCAGCCGTACCTCCTACGAGCAGTACTTC. It encodes CASSYCRGSRTSYEQYF. The gene calls are TRBV7-3 and TRBJ2-7; D is unclear. Trimming took off 4 bases at V and 0 bases at J, with 19 bases between the two ends. Looked up from germline, CDR1 is SGHTA and CDR2 is FQGTGA. CDR3 length equals 17 residues.

This rearrangement joins TRBV6-5 to TRBJ2-1; 8 bases line up with TRBD2. The germline gives CDR1 MNHEY, CDR2 SVGAGI. This CDR3 has 16 residues. Trimming at V came to 0 bases and at J to 7 bases, leaving 8 bases not matched to a gene. The DNA for the CDR3 is TGTGCCAGCAGTTACTCGAATAGCGGGGCGGGGAATGAGCAGTTCTTC. This codes for CASSYSNSGAGNEQFF.

The chain couples TRBV30 to TRBJ1-4; D is possibly TRBD1 (5 bases). Germline CDR1 is GTSNPN and CDR2 is SVGIG (reference sequence). V lost 5 bases and J 5 bases, leaving 9 bases between the germline ends. This CDR3 has 12 residues. The CDR3 spells CAWGQRNEKLFF. The CDR3 region has the DNA TGTGCCTGGGGACAACGGAATGAAAAACTGTTTTTT.

The chain carries TRBV18 and TRBJ1-4; no reliable D call. Trimming took 2 bases from V and 7 from J, leaving 11 bases between them. Germline CDR1 and CDR2: KGHSH and LQKENI. This CDR3 spans 14 amino acids. CDR3 in DNA: TGTGCCAGCTCACCAGGCCTTCCGGCTGAAAAACTGTTTTTT. Amino acid sequence: CASSPGLPAEKLFF.

The chain carries TRBV2 and TRBJ2-2; D is uncertain. CDR1 SNHLY and CDR2 FYNNEI come from the germline V gene. V lost 1 base and J lost 7, with 13 bases in between. This CDR3 is 15 amino acids long. The CDR3 protein is CASSEGRPRGGELFF. CDR3 nucleotides: TGTGCCAGCAGTGAAGGGCGGCCCAGAGGCGGGGAGCTGTTTTTT.

The CDR3 sequence is CASSPLTSADTQYF. CDR3 bases: TGTGCCAGCTCACCCCTGACTAGCGCAGATACGCAGTATTTT. The rearrangement joins TRBV18 to TRBJ2-3, with 8 bases matching TRBD2. The length of the CDR3 is 14 residues. V shed 3 bases and J 4 bases; nucleotides not matched to a gene: 3. Germline values: CDR1 KGHSH, CDR2 LQKENI.